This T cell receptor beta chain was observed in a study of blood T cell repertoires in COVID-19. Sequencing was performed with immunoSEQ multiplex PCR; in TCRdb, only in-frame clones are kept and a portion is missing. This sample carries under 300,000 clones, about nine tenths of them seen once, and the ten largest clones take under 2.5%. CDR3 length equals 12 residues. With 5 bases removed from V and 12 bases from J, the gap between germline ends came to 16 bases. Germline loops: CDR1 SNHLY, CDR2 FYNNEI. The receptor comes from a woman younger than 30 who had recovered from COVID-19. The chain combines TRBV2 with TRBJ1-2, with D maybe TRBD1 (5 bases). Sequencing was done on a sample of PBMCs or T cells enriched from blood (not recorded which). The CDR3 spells CASSTHGGGHTF. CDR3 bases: TGTGCCAGCAGTACCCACGGGGGAGGTCACACCTTC.